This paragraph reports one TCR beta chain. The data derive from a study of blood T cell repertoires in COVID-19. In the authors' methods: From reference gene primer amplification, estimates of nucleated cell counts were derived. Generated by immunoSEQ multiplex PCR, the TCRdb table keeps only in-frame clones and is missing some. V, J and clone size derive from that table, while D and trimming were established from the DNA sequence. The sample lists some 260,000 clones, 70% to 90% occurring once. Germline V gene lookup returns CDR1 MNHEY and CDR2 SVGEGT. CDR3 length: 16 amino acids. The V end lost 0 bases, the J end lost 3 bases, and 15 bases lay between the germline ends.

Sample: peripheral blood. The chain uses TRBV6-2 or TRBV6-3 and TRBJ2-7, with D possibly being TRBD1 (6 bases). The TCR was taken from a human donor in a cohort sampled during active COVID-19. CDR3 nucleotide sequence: TGTGCCAGCAGTTACTCAGACAGGAGACAGAACTACGAGCAGTACTTC. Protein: CASSYSDRRQNYEQYF.